This TCR beta chain stems from a study of patients and donors after allogeneic stem cell transplantation (TCRdb year 2020). Library construction relied on RT-PCR. The instrument given in TCRdb is NextSeq 550. TCRdb reworked the public reads: Q25 trimming with fastp, MiXCR clone assembly, productive beta chains retained. Rows with a matching CDR3 protein are joined into one entry that keeps the most common DNA and genes. Counted in this sample were some 880,000 distinct CDR3 sequences; approximately 19% of them appeared once. Approximately 5.9% of the sample is in the top ten clones. Notes on this clonotype: No cognate antigen has been identified for it. The input lacks base qualities; no much larger clone sits a single base away.

The receptor comes from a human donor who was either an allogeneic HSCT recipient or a stem cell or donor lymphocyte infusion donor (not recorded which). It is not recorded whose cells these are; they may come from a transplant donor. Sequenced input: blood, either unsorted or a sorted T cell fraction (not recorded which).

The DNA sequence is given as TGCAGCGCTTCCCCAGGGGTTTATGGCTACACCTTC. Protein translation: CSASPGVYGYTF. The chain employs TRBV29-1 and TRBJ1-2; a tentative D call is TRBD1 (6 bases match). Inclusive of the bounding cysteine and phenylalanine, the CDR3 is 12 residues long. Only CDR3 DNA is held: 36 bases, read in frame from base 1. Relative to germline, V is 7 bases shorter and J is 5 bases shorter, with 14 bases between their ends. CDR1 and CDR2 were assigned from the germline V gene as SQVTM and ANQGSEA.